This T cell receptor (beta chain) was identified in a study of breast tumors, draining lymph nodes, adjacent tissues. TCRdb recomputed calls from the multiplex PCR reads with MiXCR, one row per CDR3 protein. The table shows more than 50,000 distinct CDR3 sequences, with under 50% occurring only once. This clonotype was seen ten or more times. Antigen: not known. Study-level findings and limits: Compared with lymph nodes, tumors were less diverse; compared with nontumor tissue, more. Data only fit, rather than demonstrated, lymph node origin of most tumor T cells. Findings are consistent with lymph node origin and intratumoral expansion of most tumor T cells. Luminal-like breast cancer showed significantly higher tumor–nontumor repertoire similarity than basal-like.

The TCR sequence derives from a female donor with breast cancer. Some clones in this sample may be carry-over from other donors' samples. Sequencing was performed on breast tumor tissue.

CDR3 in amino acids: CASRQGAGSPLHF. In DNA, the CDR3 is TGTGCCAGCAGACAGGGGGCAGGTTCACCCCTCCACTTT. The chain combines TRBV2 with TRBJ1-6, with 9 bases lining up with TRBD1. From germline, CDR1 is SNHLY and CDR2 FYNNEI. The CDR3 is 13 amino acids. The junction had 3 bases not matched to a gene; V was cut back by 6 bases and J by 9 bases.